Reported below is one T cell receptor (beta chain). Its antigen specificity is not known. The sample holds no much larger clone one base away, and base qualities are not on file. To prepare the library, the immunoSEQ multiplex PCR assay was applied. TCRdb stores this immuneACCESS table with in-frame sequences only. Part of the clones is absent; in the studies checked, under half of the shortfall reflects unresolved V genes, and no reason is known for the rest. The sample includes about 62,000 clones, with roughly 76% observed a single time. The top ten clonotypes cover 2.9% of the sample. The data stem from a study of radiotherapy plus CTLA-4 blockade in lung cancer (dated 2018 in TCRdb). For the wider study: Among the enrolled patients, around 17% had an objective response, and 31% reached disease control. Paper-wide results and their limitations: After treatment with radiotherapy and ipilimumab, TCR clones that originated in tumors expanded in peripheral blood. The strongest predictors of response were reported to be early dynamic shifts in blood T cell clones along with a rise in serum interferon-beta following radiation.

Inclusive of the bounding cysteine and phenylalanine, the CDR3 is 15 residues long. The only DNA kept is the CDR3, 45 bases in frame from the first base. The germline V gene provides CDR1 SGHRS and CDR2 YFSETQ. Between the V and J ends, shortened by 0 bases and 8 bases respectively, the junction contains 17 bases. The study evaluated CTLA-4 blockade (ipilimumab) given together with focal radiation therapy in patients who had chemo-refractory metastatic non-small-cell lung cancer. The V and J genes are TRBV5-1 and TRBJ1-2; the D gene cannot be named for sure. Sequencing used peripheral blood, obtained from a patient treated with radiotherapy plus ipilimumab. The sequence derives from a human donor with non-small cell lung cancer who had a complete response to radiotherapy plus ipilimumab. The CDR3: CASSLVAGNLYGYTF. The DNA sequence is given as TGCGCCAGCAGCTTGGTCGCGGGAAATCTATACGGCTACACCTTC.